This entry lists 8 T cell receptor beta chains sequenced from one sample in a study of T cells of healthy individuals. One entry per CDR3 protein results from TCRdb running MiXCR on the 5' RACE reads. The sample lists tens of thousands of distinct CDR3 sequences, 14% to 15% occurring once. These receptors were taken from a human donor in good health.

This clonotype was seen a handful of times. This chain joins TRBV12-3 or TRBV12-4 and TRBJ2-2; the D gene is possibly TRBD2 (6 bases). The CDR3 spans 14 residues. Trimming left V 5 bases short and J 8 bases short, with 15 bases between. The CDR3 coding sequence is TGTGCCAGCAGTCTCAATGGGGCGGGAGGGGAGCTGTTTTTT. Protein sequence: CASSLNGAGGELFF.

The chain links TRBV24-1 to TRBJ2-7; D is perhaps TRBD1 (7 bases). Trimming cost V 4 bases and J 3 bases, with 12 bases left between them. The CDR3 length is 14 residues. The germline CDR1 and CDR2 sequences are KGHDR and SFDVKD. The CDR3: CATSEGGQFYEQYF. The CDR3 DNA reads as TGTGCCACCAGTGAGGGGGGACAGTTCTACGAGCAGTACTTC.

This clonotype was recorded a few times. This chain connects TRBV7-2 to TRBJ2-1; D possibly corresponds to TRBD2 (6 bases). The CDR3 spans 14 residues. Per the germline V gene, CDR1 is SGHTA and CDR2 is FQGNSA. V was pared by 6 bases and J by 3 bases, with 12 bases between. For the CDR3, the DNA is TGTGCCAGCAGGGTAGCGGAGAACTACAATGAGCAGTTCTTC. Translated: CASRVAENYNEQFF.

In this sample, this clonotype turned up many times. The gene calls are TRBV6-2 or TRBV6-3 and TRBJ2-5; TRBD1 agrees at 11 bases. V lost 6 bases to trimming and J lost 6 bases; unmatched junction nucleotides: 9. Per the germline V gene, CDR1 is MNHEY and CDR2 is SVGEGT. The length of the CDR3 is 15 residues. CDR3 amino acids: CASRPLGQGAKTQYF. The CDR3 region has the DNA TGTGCCAGCAGGCCGTTAGGACAGGGGGCAAAGACCCAGTACTTC.

This clonotype was counted between two and nine times. The V gene is TRBV29-1, the J gene TRBJ1-6, with D maybe TRBD1 (5 bases). Germline V gives CDR1 SQVTM, CDR2 ANQGSEA. V was pared by 7 bases and J by 7 bases, with 23 bases between. This CDR3 comprises 16 residues. The CDR3 sequence is CSEGMGGQGRNSPLHF. The DNA for the CDR3 is TGCAGCGAGGGCATGGGTGGGCAGGGCCGGAATTCACCCCTCCACTTT.

This clonotype was recorded at least ten times. J is TRBJ2-3 and V is TRBV2; D not certain. This CDR3 has 14 residues. Trimming removed 2 bases from V and 2 bases from J, with 8 bases in between. Germline V CDR1 and CDR2: SNHLY, FYNNEI. In nucleotides, the CDR3 is TGTGCCAGCAGTGAAATCAGTATCACAGATACGCAGTATTTT. It yields the protein CASSEISITDTQYF.

This clonotype was seen ten or more times. This sequence joins TRBV11-2 and TRBJ1-5; TRBD1 matches 8 bases. The CDR3 is made up of 14 amino acids. CDR1 SGHAT and CDR2 FQNNGV come from the germline V gene. V lost 6 bases to trimming and J lost 7 bases; unmatched junction nucleotides: 8. CDR3 loop: CASSPGQGVQPQHF. The CDR3 region has the DNA TGTGCCAGCAGTCCCGGACAGGGAGTGCAGCCCCAGCATTTT.

In nucleotides, the CDR3 is TGTGCCAGCACCCTACTTCTCTCTGGAAACACCATATATTTT. It translates to CASTLLLSGNTIYF. This sequence joins TRBV7-2 and TRBJ1-3; D remains ambiguous. The V end was cut by 7 bases, the J end by 0 bases, with 10 bases between. Germline loops: CDR1 SGHTA, CDR2 FQGNSA. This CDR3 region has 14 residues.